The entry below gives a single TCR beta chain sequence along with its context. Its target is not known. Purified naive CD4+ T cells were depleted of CD25+ Tregs. General study results and limits: The larger cohort examined one V-J beta rearrangement, not whole repertoires. Tumor Treg TCRs overlapped most with tumor naive CD4+ cells.

Constant-region reverse primers amplified full-length variable regions, followed by semi-nested Nested Universal Primer A PCR. TCRdb reanalysed the 5' RACE reads using MiXCR and keeps one entry per CDR3 protein. The repertoire holds tens of thousands of distinct CDR3 sequences, with about 28% as singletons. Germline loops: CDR1 SGHRS, CDR2 YFSETQ. J lost 1 base, V lost 5 bases, and 5 bases had no gene match. The length of the CDR3 is 16 residues. Input material: naive CD4+ T cells sorted from blood. Regarding subset: naive CD4+ T cells, CD4+CD45RA+CD25-. This chain links TRBV5-1 with TRBJ2-2, with TRBD1 matching 10 bases. The source is a female donor with breast cancer. CDR3 DNA: TGCGCCAGCAGAATCCGGGACAGGGGGAACACCGGGGAGCTGTTTTTT. Residues: CASRIRDRGNTGELFF.